These 32 T cell receptor beta chains came from one sample sequenced in a study of identifying expanded T cells in peripheral blood. Data came from immunoSEQ multiplex PCR; TCRdb stores just in-frame clones and leaves some out. The sample contains around 47,000 clones, approximately 86% of which appear only once. Specimen: blood. The source of these receptors is a person between 18 and 75 years old in good health.

V is TRBV9 and J is TRBJ2-3, with 12 bases that match TRBD2. Germline lookup yields CDR1 SGDLS and CDR2 YYNGEE. The CDR3 contains 17 residues. Unmatched junction bases numbered 9, after V lost 3 bases and J lost 4 bases. CDR3 residues: CASSGRLAGVVADTQYF. The CDR3 DNA is TGTGCCAGCAGCGGACGACTAGCGGGAGTCGTTGCAGATACGCAGTATTTT. Full variable domain (outside the CDR3, taken from reference TRBV9 and TRBJ2-3): DSGVTQTPKHLITATGQRVTLRCSPRSGDLSVYWYQQSLDQGLQFLIQYYNGEERAKGNILERFSAQQFPDLHSELNLSSLELGDSALYFCASSGRLAGVVADTQYFGPGTRLTVL.

The chain employs TRBV6-4 and TRBJ2-1, with 9 bases matching TRBD1. This CDR3 contains 16 residues. The V gene end was trimmed by 9 bases and the J gene end by 4 bases; junction bases not matched to a gene: 13. The germline gives CDR1 MRHNA, CDR2 SNTAGT. CDR3 coding DNA: TGTGCCAGAGAGGGACAGGGCCCAAAGGGTTACAATGAGCAGTTCTTC. Protein: CAREGQGPKGYNEQFF.

The chain is built from TRBV5-1 and TRBJ1-1; 9 bases fit TRBD1. The trim removed 6 bases at V and 3 bases at J, leaving 3 bases unmatched. Germline loops: CDR1 SGHRS, CDR2 YFSETQ. This CDR3 has 13 residues. CDR3 sequence (DNA): TGCGCCAGCAACCGACAGGGGGACACTGAAGCTTTCTTT. It is translated as CASNRQGDTEAFF.

This clone was seen more than once but under ten times. The V gene is TRBV15, the J gene TRBJ2-1, with D perhaps matching TRBD2 (5 bases). Germline assignment: CDR1 LNHNV and CDR2 YYDKDF (reference sequence). The CDR3 contains 13 residues. V dropped 0 bases and J dropped 10 bases, with 10 bases sitting between them. The CDR3 region is CATSRDLPGEQFF. CDR3 nucleotides: TGTGCCACCAGCAGAGACCTACCGGGGGAGCAGTTCTTC.

This chain joins TRBV7-9 and TRBJ2-1, with D unresolved. This CDR3 contains 15 residues. V was cut by 1 base and J by 0 bases, with 7 bases left in between. CDR1 is SEHNR and CDR2 is FQNEAQ in the germline V gene (reference sequence). This CDR3 is CASSLGRNSYNEQFF. For the CDR3, the DNA is TGTGCCAGCAGCTTAGGTCGCAACTCCTACAATGAGCAGTTCTTC.

This clone was seen a single time. The chain is built from TRBV11-1 and TRBJ1-2; D gene uncertain. The CDR3 covers 17 residues. Germline V lookup: CDR1 SGHAT, CDR2 FQDESV (reference sequence). Trimming shortened V by 5 bases and J by 1 base, and 20 bases separated the two germline ends. The CDR3 sequence is CASSPDSTMGINYGYTF. The CDR3 bases are TGTGCCAGCAGCCCGGATAGTACGATGGGGATTAACTATGGCTACACCTTC.

The chain uses TRBV19 and TRBJ1-1, with D possibly being TRBD1 (6 bases). With 5 bases removed from V and 7 bases from J, the gap between germline ends came to 17 bases. Germline V CDR1 and CDR2: LNHDA, SQIVND (reference sequence). The CDR3 spans 14 residues. CDR3 nucleotides: TGTGCCAGTAGTTTTGACAGGATCGGAGGTGAAGCTTTCTTT. Its protein product is CASSFDRIGGEAFF.

The chain is built from TRBV7-9 and TRBJ2-5; TRBD1 agrees at 8 bases. V shed 5 bases and J 5 bases; nucleotides not matched to a gene: 4. Per the germline V gene, CDR1 is SEHNR and CDR2 is FQNEAQ (reference sequence). This CDR3 comprises 13 residues. CDR3 coding DNA: TGTGCCAGCAGCCTGACAGGGGAGGAGACCCAGTACTTC. It encodes CASSLTGEETQYF. Using reference TRBV7-9 and TRBJ2-5 for the parts outside the CDR3, the full variable domain is DTGVSQNPRHKITKRGQNVTFRCDPISEHNRLYWYRQTLGQGPEFLTYFQNEAQLEKSRLLSDRFSAERPKGSFSTLEIQRTEQGDSAMYLCASSLTGEETQYFGPGTRLLVL.

The rearrangement joins TRBV19 to TRBJ1-3; D unclear. This CDR3 spans 17 amino acids. V lost 10 bases and J 0 bases, leaving 22 bases between the germline ends. Germline V gene data show CDR1 as LNHDA and CDR2 as SQIVND (reference sequence). The CDR3 region has the DNA TGTGCCACCTGCGCCGCTAATGACCCGATCTCTGGAAACACCATATATTTT. The encoded protein is CATCAANDPISGNTIYF. Full variable domain (missing parts from reference TRBV19 and TRBJ1-3): DGGITQSPKYLFRKEGQNVTLSCEQNLNHDAMYWYRQDPGQGLRLIYYSQIVNDFQKGDIAEGYSVSREKKESFPLTVTSAQKNPTAFYLCATCAANDPISGNTIYFGEGSWLTVV.

The gene calls are TRBV7-9 and TRBJ2-3; D unresolved. This CDR3 contains 13 residues. The V and J ends lost 2 bases and 5 bases respectively, with 8 bases between them. Germline lookup yields CDR1 SEHNR and CDR2 FQNEAQ (reference sequence). The CDR3 here is CASSLSTVDTQYF. CDR3 coding DNA: TGTGCCAGCAGCTTAAGTACGGTAGATACGCAGTATTTT.

This clone was counted between two and nine times. The chain links TRBV27 to TRBJ2-3; the D is unclear. Germline V gene lookup returns CDR1 MNHEY and CDR2 SMNVEV (reference sequence). V was clipped by 5 bases and J by 0 bases, with 9 bases between them. The CDR3 is 14 amino acids. The CDR3 loop reads CASSPLQSTDTQYF. In nucleotides, the CDR3 is TGTGCCAGCAGTCCCCTACAGAGCACAGATACGCAGTATTTT.

This sequence joins TRBV11-2 and TRBJ2-4, with TRBD1 as a possible D gene (6 bases). The germline V gene encodes CDR1 SGHAT and CDR2 FQNNGV. The CDR3 totals 15 residues. Deletions cut 6 bases from V and 0 bases from J, with 12 bases between. CDR3 nucleotides: TGTGCCAGCAGGACTTTACAGGGAGCCAAAAACATTCAGTACTTC. Translating it yields CASRTLQGAKNIQYF.

CDR3 protein: CASSEGGNLYEQYF. DNA of the CDR3: TGTGCCAGCAGTGAGGGTGGGAACCTGTACGAGCAGTACTTC. This sequence joins TRBV6-1 and TRBJ2-7; D uncertain. Germline V gene data show CDR1 as MNHNS and CDR2 as SASEGT. CDR3 length: 14 amino acids. The V gene lost 3 bases and the J gene lost 4 bases, with 13 bases spanning the gap.

Comment on this clone: The sample contains more than one DNA sequence encoding this CDR3. The V and J genes are TRBV4-1 and TRBJ2-7; D is ambiguous. Germline V gene data show CDR1 as MGHRA and CDR2 as YSYEKL. With 0 bases removed from V and 5 bases from J, the gap between germline ends came to 5 bases. This CDR3 contains 12 residues. CDR3 in DNA: TGCGCCAGCAGCCAAGAGGGTCACGAGCAGTACTTC. Its translation is CASSQEGHEQYF.

CDR3 in DNA: TGCGCCAGCAGCTCAGGACAGGGGAGTACCCTCTACACCTTC. Its protein is CASSSGQGSTLYTF. The chain joins TRBV5-1 to TRBJ1-2; 9 bases align to TRBD1. After removal of 3 bases from V and 10 bases from J, the junction contained 10 bases not matched to a gene. CDR1 and CDR2 from the germline V gene are SGHRS and YFSETQ. The CDR3 runs to 14 residues.

The V and J genes are TRBV27 and TRBJ1-2; D not certain. CDR3 length: 14 amino acids. V was cut by 2 bases and J by 0 bases, with 7 bases left in between. The germline CDR1 and CDR2 sequences are MNHEY and SMNVEV (reference sequence). CDR3 DNA sequence: TGTGCCAGCAGTTTAAAGGCACCTAACTATGGCTACACCTTC. Protein: CASSLKAPNYGYTF.

The J gene is TRBJ1-1, the V gene TRBV27; 10 bases are shared with TRBD1. Losses at the gene ends were 6 bases for V and 7 bases for J; bases not matched to a gene: 14. Germline-derived CDR1 and CDR2 are MNHEY and SMNVEV (reference sequence). The CDR3 runs to 16 residues. The CDR3 loop is CASSPWTGGGQGEAFF. CDR3 nucleotide sequence: TGTGCCAGCAGCCCCTGGACAGGGGGAGGTCAAGGTGAAGCTTTCTTT.

The genes are TRBV9 and TRBJ2-3, with D tentatively TRBD1 or TRBD2 (5 bases each). Trimming removed 3 bases from V and 0 bases from J, with 11 bases in between. Per the germline V gene, CDR1 is SGDLS and CDR2 is YYNGEE. The CDR3 consists of 15 residues. This chain's CDR3 is CASSGRGYSTDTQYF. The CDR3 DNA is TGTGCCAGCAGCGGCCGGGGCTATAGCACAGATACGCAGTATTTT.

V gene TRBV19 combines with J gene TRBJ2-1; 8 nucleotides align to TRBD2. After removal of 5 bases from V and 9 bases from J, the junction contained 9 bases not matched to a gene. CDR1 LNHDA and CDR2 SQIVND come from the germline V gene (reference sequence). This CDR3 has 14 amino acids. The CDR3 nucleotides are TGTGCCAGTAGTCTACAGCGGGAGTCTAGTGAGCAGTTCTTC. Translated, it gives CASSLQRESSEQFF.

V and J are TRBV7-4 and TRBJ1-3; D gene ambiguous. The germline CDR1 and CDR2 sequences are SGHVT and SQSDAQ. V shed 6 bases and J shed 0 bases, with 12 bases lying between them. This CDR3 comprises 15 residues. The chain's CDR3 is CASSFIALSGNTIYF. Here the CDR3 DNA reads TGTGCCAGCAGTTTTATCGCCCTCTCTGGAAACACCATATATTTT.

The rearrangement joins TRBV6-4 to TRBJ2-3; D is ambiguous. The CDR3 loop spans 13 amino acids. V dropped 0 bases and J dropped 3 bases, with 4 bases sitting between them. CDR1 is MRHNA and CDR2 is SNTAGT in the germline V gene. In DNA form, the CDR3 reads TGTGCCAGCAGTGACTCGGAGACAGATACGCAGTATTTT. Translating gives CASSDSETDTQYF.

J is TRBJ1-2 and V is TRBV7-3; D is possibly TRBD1 (6 bases). Germline CDR1 is SGHTA and CDR2 is FQGTGA. V was pared by 2 bases and J by 1 base, with 14 bases between. CDR3 length: 16 amino acids. The CDR3 DNA reads as TGTGCCAGCAGCTTATATGGGGGGCGAGATAACTATGGCTACACCTTC. Protein sequence: CASSLYGGRDNYGYTF.

This clone was counted a single time. J is TRBJ2-7 and V is TRBV11-2, with unresolved D. The CDR3 has 13 amino acids. Trimming shortened V by 2 bases and J by 0 bases, and 5 bases separated the two germline ends. Germline V gives CDR1 SGHAT, CDR2 FQNNGV. In nucleotides, the CDR3 is TGTGCCAGCAGCTTACGGAGCTCCTACGAGCAGTACGTC. It is translated as CASSLRSSYEQYV.

This clone has just a few counts. The V and J genes are TRBV7-9 and TRBJ1-5; 10 bases agree with TRBD1. The J segment lost 5 bases and the V segment lost 9 bases, leaving 1 base of the junction unmatched. Germline V gene data show CDR1 as SEHNR and CDR2 as FQNEAQ (reference sequence). The CDR3 runs to 12 residues. The CDR3 nucleotides read TGTGCCAGTGGACAGGGGGATCAGCCCCAGCATTTT. Translation gives CASGQGDQPQHF.

This chain joins TRBV29-1 and TRBJ2-1, with unresolved D. Trimming took 1 base from V and 7 from J, leaving 8 bases between them. The CDR3 length is 12 residues. Germline V gene data show CDR1 as SQVTM and CDR2 as ANQGSEA. This chain's CDR3 is CSVEVGMNEQFF. CDR3 bases: TGCAGCGTTGAAGTAGGCATGAATGAGCAGTTCTTC.

Here the CDR3 reads CASSYFRGAGEQFF. In DNA, the CDR3 is TGTGCCAGCAGTTACTTCCGGGGGGCCGGCGAGCAGTTCTTC. The chain combines TRBV6-5 with TRBJ2-1; D is possibly TRBD2 (7 bases). V was cut by 1 base and J by 10 bases, with 14 bases left in between. CDR3 length: 14 residues. CDR1 MNHEY and CDR2 SVGAGI come from the germline V gene.

J is TRBJ2-2 and V is TRBV5-1; 7 nucleotides align to TRBD1. In germline, CDR1 is SGHRS, CDR2 YFSETQ. The ends lost 2 bases at V and 5 bases at J; junction bases unmatched: 9. The CDR3 runs 16 residues. The CDR3 loop is CASSLETGVETGELFF. CDR3 coding DNA: TGCGCCAGCAGCTTAGAAACAGGGGTAGAGACCGGGGAGCTGTTTTTT.

This clone was counted once. This chain joins TRBV5-1 and TRBJ1-1; TRBD1 is a possible D gene (6 bases). Germline CDR1 SGHRS, CDR2 YFSETQ. V shed 3 bases and J shed 3 bases, with 9 bases lying between them. The CDR3 loop spans 13 amino acids. For the CDR3, the DNA is TGCGCCAGCAGCTCGGGACAACACACTGAAGCTTTCTTT. It encodes CASSSGQHTEAFF.

The chain joins TRBV14 to TRBJ1-2; 7 bases fit TRBD1. With 3 bases clipped from V and 8 bases from J, the junction kept 6 bases outside the gene matches. CDR1 SGHDN and CDR2 FVKESK come from the germline V gene. This CDR3 is 13 amino acids long. As DNA, the CDR3 is TGTGCCAGCAGCCAGATACAGGGGCAGGGCTACACCTTC. It specifies CASSQIQGQGYTF.

The gene calls are TRBV5-4 and TRBJ1-2, with TRBD1 as a possible D gene (6 bases). Trimming took off 4 bases at V and 5 bases at J, with 15 bases between the two ends. Germline V gene data show CDR1 as SGHNT and CDR2 as YYREEE (reference sequence). This CDR3 region has 14 residues. The DNA of the CDR3 is TGTGCCAGCAGCCCGAGGGACACCGGTTATGGCTACACCTTC. The encoded protein is CASSPRDTGYGYTF.

The gene calls are TRBV7-2 and TRBJ2-5; D is uncertain. From germline, CDR1 is SGHTA and CDR2 FQGNSA. V was cut by 1 base and J by 1 base, with 4 bases left in between. The CDR3 is made up of 13 amino acids. CDR3 coding DNA: TGTGCCAGCAGCTTAGGGACCCAAGAGACCCAGTACTTC. Encoded protein: CASSLGTQETQYF. The full variable domain, with the rest looked up from reference TRBV7-2 and TRBJ2-5, is GAGVSQSPSNKVTEKGKDVELRCDPISGHTALYWYRQSLGQGLEFLIYFQGNSAPDKSGLPSDRFSAERTGGSVSTLTIQRTQQEDSAVYLCASSLGTQETQYFGPGTRLLVL.

V and J are TRBV7-9 and TRBJ1-1; TRBD1 might be the D (5 bases). V lost 0 bases and J lost 5, with 13 bases in between. CDR3 size: 15 residues. The V gene's germline CDR1 is SEHNR and CDR2 FQNEAQ (reference sequence). CDR3 residues: CASSLAWGEYTEAFF. The CDR3 DNA reads as TGTGCCAGCAGCTTAGCATGGGGGGAATATACTGAAGCTTTCTTT.